This entry lists 6 T cell receptor beta chains sequenced from one sample in a study of response to subunit inactivated influenza vaccine. TCRdb re-derived calls from the RT-PCR reads in MiXCR, one entry per CDR3 protein. Among hundreds of thousands of distinct CDR3 sequences listed, approximately 11% were seen once. This specimen consisted of PBMCs from blood, obtained more than 35 days after vaccination. The source of these receptors is a man in his fifties or sixties who received an inactivated influenza vaccine.

This clonotype was observed a few times. The gene calls are TRBV24-1 and TRBJ2-1; no clear D. The CDR3 has 12 residues. Germline V lookup: CDR1 KGHDR, CDR2 SFDVKD. With 7 bases removed from V and 7 bases from J, the gap between germline ends came to 10 bases. CDR3 amino acids: CATSNYGNEQFF. The CDR3 nucleotides are TGTGCCACCAGCAACTATGGAAATGAGCAGTTCTTC.

This clonotype has just a few counts. This chain uses TRBV20-1 with TRBJ2-3; 11 bases agree with TRBD2. The V segment lost 3 bases and the J segment 3 bases; nucleotides outside the gene matches: 8. The CDR3 consists of 16 residues. Looked up from germline, CDR1 is DFQATT and CDR2 is SNEGSKA (reference sequence). CDR3 coding DNA: TGCAGTGCTAGTATGCTAGCGGGGGGCCTTACAGATACGCAGTATTTT. Its protein product is CSASMLAGGLTDTQYF.

This chain connects TRBV6-5 to TRBJ2-5; D perhaps matches TRBD1 (6 bases). The CDR3 runs 16 residues. V lost 5 bases, J lost 5 bases, and 21 bases lay in between. Germline CDR1 and CDR2: MNHEY and SVGAGI. Here the CDR3 reads CASSNLGDKPKETQYF. CDR3 nucleotides: TGTGCCAGCAGTAACCTGGGGGACAAACCCAAGGAGACCCAGTACTTC.

This clonotype was detected a few times. CDR3 loop: CSVEFGETQYF. DNA of the CDR3: TGCAGCGTTGAATTCGGGGAGACCCAGTACTTC. The chain employs TRBV29-1 and TRBJ2-5; no definite D call. The CDR3 sequence is 11 residues long. V lost 2 bases to trimming and J lost 5 bases, with 6 bases between them. CDR1 SQVTM and CDR2 ANQGSEA come from the germline V gene. Full variable domain (remainder filled in from reference TRBV29-1 and TRBJ2-5): SAVISQKPSRDICQRGTSLTIQCQVDSQVTMMFWYRQQPGQSLTLIATANQGSEATYESGFVIDKFPISRPNLTFSTLTVSNMSPEDSSIYLCSVEFGETQYFGPGTRLLVL.

This clonotype was seen a few times. The gene calls are TRBV12-3 or TRBV12-4 and TRBJ1-1; D possibly corresponds to TRBD1 (5 bases). V was trimmed by 7 bases and J by 5 bases, leaving 20 bases between them. This CDR3 comprises 15 residues. CDR3 DNA sequence: TGTGCCAGCATCCCTCGGGGCGGAACGACGACTGAAGCTTTCTTT. Translating gives CASIPRGGTTTEAFF.

This clonotype occurred a few times. V gene TRBV5-4 combines with J gene TRBJ2-7, with TRBD1 identical over 9 bases. Germline CDR1 and CDR2: SGHNT and YYREEE (reference sequence). The trim removed 5 bases at V and 9 bases at J, leaving 12 bases unmatched. The CDR3 contains 14 residues. This chain's CDR3 is CASSHQRDRDRQYF. The CDR3 region has the DNA TGTGCCAGCAGTCATCAACGGGACAGGGATAGGCAGTACTTC. The variable domain in full, completed from reference TRBV5-4 and TRBJ2-7, reads ETGVTQSPTHLIKTRGQQVTLRCSSQSGHNTVSWYQQALGQGPQFIFQYYREEENGRGNFPPRFSGLQFPNYSSELNVNALELDDSALYLCASSHQRDRDRQYFGPGTRLTVT.